The rows below give T cell receptor beta chains drawn from one sample of a study of T cell changes during pregnancy in multiple sclerosis. The method was immunoSEQ multiplex PCR; TCRdb's version includes in-frame clones alone and lacks a portion of them. The sample holds 100,000 or so clones, about nine tenths seen once. The input for sequencing was peripheral blood, taken in the second trimester of pregnancy. The origin of the receptors is a female donor with multiple sclerosis, enrolled in a pregnancy study. Both conserved end residues are part of each CDR3. Fields, in order: clone size, J gene, V gene, D gene, CDR3 DNA, CDR3 protein. The D gene is left open where the match is weak. A clone size is listed for some rows: how often the clone was seen (once, few, many), or a class if it is expanded.

-	TRBJ1-2	TRBV6-1	-	TGTGCCAGCAGTGAAGCTACGGGGGGCGCGGATGGCTACACCTTC	CASSEATGGADGYTF
-	TRBJ2-2	TRBV10-3	TRBD2	TGTGCCATCAGTGATTTCATCGGGGGGACTAGCGGGAGAGTGGTTAACACCGGGGAGCTGTTTTTT	CAISDFIGGTSGRVVNTGELFF
-	TRBJ1-1	TRBV6-6	-	TGTGCCAGCAGTCTAGGGGAGAACACTGAAGCTTTCTTT	CASSLGENTEAFF
-	TRBJ2-7	TRBV28	TRBD1	TGTGCCAGCAGTCAACTAGTGGGACAGGGTTTGCGGGAGCAGTACTTC	CASSQLVGQGLREQYF
-	TRBJ1-1	TRBV4-3	-	TGCGCCAGCAGCCAAGTTGTTACAGGGTTAGGAGAAGCTTTCTTT	CASSQVVTGLGEAFF
-	TRBJ1-4	TRBV6-5	-	TGTGCCAGCAGTCGATACAGGAGTGAAAAACTGTTTTTT	CASSRYRSEKLFF
-	TRBJ1-1	TRBV9	TRBD1	TGTGCCAGCAGCGCTTCCAGGGGGAGCAACACTGAAGCTTTCTTT	CASSASRGSNTEAFF
-	TRBJ2-3	TRBV7-3	-	TGTGCCAGCAGCTCCACGGGACACACAGATACGCAGTATTTT	CASSSTGHTDTQYF
-	TRBJ2-5	TRBV5-6	TRBD1	TGTGCCAGCAGCCCACGACAGGGGGCGCGATCAGAGACCCAGTACTTC	CASSPRQGARSETQYF
few	TRBJ1-5	TRBV18	TRBD1	TGTGCCAGCTCACCCCGTACAGGGGGCAATCAGCCCCAGCATTTT	CASSPRTGGNQPQHF
-	TRBJ2-3	TRBV15	-	TGTGCCACCAGCAGAGGAGTGGAGGATACGCAGTATTTT	CATSRGVEDTQYF
-	TRBJ2-1	TRBV5-4	TRBD2	TGTGCCAGCAGCTTGGTCGGGACTAGCGGGAGGGCCAGGCAGTTCTTC	CASSLVGTSGRARQFF
-	TRBJ1-2	TRBV28	TRBD1	TGTGCCAGCAGTCCCTTGGACAGGGGGAACTATGGCTACACCTTC	CASSPLDRGNYGYTF
-	TRBJ1-5	TRBV30	TRBD1	TGTGCCTGGGATAAGGGACAGTTCGGTCAGCCCCAGCATTTT	CAWDKGQFGQPQHF
once	TRBJ2-1	TRBV5-1	-	TGCGCCAGCAGCTACAACCTAGCACGGGAGCAGTTCTTC	CASSYNLAREQFF
-	TRBJ2-1	TRBV5-1	TRBD2	TGCGCCAGCAGCTTGGTAGGCGGGAGCTCCTACAATGAGCAGTTCTTC	CASSLVGGSSYNEQFF
-	TRBJ2-4	TRBV5-6	-	TGTGCCAGCAGCTTGGGGCAGTTAGCCAAAAACATTCAGTACTTC	CASSLGQLAKNIQYF
-	TRBJ2-1	TRBV28	-	TGTGCCAGCAAAACGGGGGAACTAGGTGGTGAGCAGTTCTTC	CASKTGELGGEQFF
-	TRBJ2-1	TRBV7-2	TRBD1	TGTGCCAGCAGGAGACAGGGTCTCTACAATGAGCAGTTCTTC	CASRRQGLYNEQFF
-	TRBJ2-1	TRBV6-1	-	TGTGCCAGCAGACAAACAGGGACGGTTAGCAATGAGCAGTTCTTC	CASRQTGTVSNEQFF
-	TRBJ2-3	TRBV19	TRBD2	TGTGCCAGTAGTAGACTAGCGAGGATCACAGATACGCAGTATTTT	CASSRLARITDTQYF
-	TRBJ2-4	TRBV5-4	TRBD1	TGTGCCAGCAGCTTAGGCTCGACAGGGGTCAAAAACATTCAGTACTTC	CASSLGSTGVKNIQYF
-	TRBJ2-7	TRBV10-3	-	TGTGCCATCAGGGGGATTGGGGCGGCCGAGCAGTACTTC	CAIRGIGAAEQYF
once	TRBJ2-7	TRBV19	-	TGTGCCAGTAGCCCCTCGGCAGGGGACTCCTACGAGCAGTACTTC	CASSPSAGDSYEQYF
-	TRBJ2-1	TRBV28	TRBD1	TGTGCCAGCAGCCTGGGACAGGGGGCAGGTAATGAGCAGTTCTTC	CASSLGQGAGNEQFF
-	TRBJ2-1	TRBV15	-	TGTGCCACCAGCAGAGACCCCGGGACTTACTGGGATGAGCAGTTCTTC	CATSRDPGTYWDEQFF
-	TRBJ1-1	TRBV6-5	-	TGTGCCAGCGGCAACTTAGGGGGGAACACTGAAGCTTTCTTT	CASGNLGGNTEAFF
-	TRBJ2-1	TRBV6-1	TRBD2	TGTGCCAGCAGTGGCCGGACTAGCGGGACTTATGAGCAGTTCTTC	CASSGRTSGTYEQFF
-	TRBJ2-2	TRBV7-9	-	TGTGCCAGCAGCTTCATCCACGGGGAGCTGTTTTTT	CASSFIHGELFF
-	TRBJ2-7	TRBV9	-	TGTGCCAGCAGCGTAGATTCAGGTAGCTCCTACGAGCAGTACTTC	CASSVDSGSSYEQYF
-	TRBJ2-7	TRBV6-5	TRBD2	TGTGCCAGCACTCTCCGAGCGGGGGCCTCCTACGAGCAGTACTTC	CASTLRAGASYEQYF
once	TRBJ2-5	TRBV28	TRBD2	TGTGCCAGCAGTTTTAATTTGGGCAAACGGGGGGGAGAGACCCAGTACTTC	CASSFNLGKRGGETQYF
once	TRBJ2-3	TRBV7-2	-	TGTGCCAGCAGCCCTCTCCCTAGCACAGATACGCAGTATTTT	CASSPLPSTDTQYF
-	TRBJ2-5	TRBV19	TRBD2	TGTGCCAGTAGCTCCTCCGGGGGGGGAGTAAAGACCCAGTACTTC	CASSSSGGGVKTQYF
-	TRBJ2-6	TRBV19	-	TGTGCCAGTAGTCTTATCACAGGGACCGGGGCCAACGTCCTGACTTTC	CASSLITGTGANVLTF
-	TRBJ2-5	TRBV11-2	TRBD2	TGTGCCAGCAGCCGTGCTCGGTCGGGGGGGCAAGAGACCCAGTACTTC	CASSRARSGGQETQYF
-	TRBJ2-5	TRBV6-1	-	TGTGCCAGCAGCCGCAGGGGTAAAGAGACCCAGTACTTC	CASSRRGKETQYF
-	TRBJ1-3	TRBV2	-	TGTGCCAGCTCGGACAGAGGAAACACCATATATTTT	CASSDRGNTIYF
-	TRBJ2-3	TRBV5-6	-	TGTGCCAGCAGCTTGGCCGGCGGGAGCACAGATACGCAGTATTTT	CASSLAGGSTDTQYF
once	TRBJ2-7	TRBV7-9	TRBD1	TGTGCCAGCAGCTTAGAGATGGGGGACAGGATCCACGAGCAGTACTTC	CASSLEMGDRIHEQYF
-	TRBJ2-3	TRBV11-3	TRBD2	TGTGCCAGCAGCCCGGGGACTAGCGGGTTGACAGATACGCAGTATTTT	CASSPGTSGLTDTQYF
-	TRBJ2-1	TRBV4-3	TRBD2	TGCGCCAGCAGCCAAGTCCCTACTAGCGGGAGTACGAATGAGCAGTTCTTC	CASSQVPTSGSTNEQFF
-	TRBJ2-7	TRBV9	TRBD1	TGTGCCAGCAGCGCCCACGGGACAGGCTCCTACGAGCAGTACTTC	CASSAHGTGSYEQYF
-	TRBJ2-5	TRBV27	-	TGTGCCAGCAGCCTATTTGGGGGGGCCCAAGAGACCCAGTACTTC	CASSLFGGAQETQYF
-	TRBJ1-1	TRBV30	-	TGTGCCTGGAAGTCAGGGGTCAGAACCCTTGAAGCTTTCTTT	CAWKSGVRTLEAFF